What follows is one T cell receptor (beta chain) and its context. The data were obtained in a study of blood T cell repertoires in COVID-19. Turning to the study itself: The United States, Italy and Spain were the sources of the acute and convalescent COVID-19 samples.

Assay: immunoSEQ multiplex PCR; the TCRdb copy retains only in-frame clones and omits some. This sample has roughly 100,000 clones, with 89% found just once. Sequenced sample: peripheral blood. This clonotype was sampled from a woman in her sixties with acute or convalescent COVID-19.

For the CDR3, the DNA is TGTGCCAGCAGCTCGGTCGTCGGAAACACCATATATTTT. This encodes CASSSVVGNTIYF. The chain employs TRBV3-1 (or the pseudogene TRBV3-2) and TRBJ1-3, with no clear D. Germline V gene data show CDR1 as LGHDT and CDR2 as YNNKEL (reference sequence). Deletions cut 5 bases from V and 4 bases from J, with 9 bases between. The CDR3 runs to 13 residues.